This TCR beta chain stems from a study of T cells in localized non-small cell lung cancer. Measured with immunoSEQ multiplex PCR; TCRdb has only the in-frame clones, and not every one. The table lists about 9,200 clones, about 90% of them singletons. A note on this clone: Antigen unknown.

Study outcomes and limitations: It was uninvolved adjacent lung that showed the highest T cell clonality, exceeding tumor. A median about 50 of the top 100 tumor clones appeared in adjacent lung. The study linked higher blood T cell density to longer overall survival.

The CDR3 runs 15 residues. V shed 1 base and J shed 0 bases, with 8 bases lying between them. Germline loops: CDR1 SGHTS, CDR2 YDEGEE. This sequence originates from a female donor at least 60 years old with stage II squamous cell lung carcinoma. This specimen was peripheral blood, taken before any cancer treatment. V is TRBV5-8 and J is TRBJ2-1; tentative D call: TRBD1 (5 bases). The DNA for the CDR3 is TGTGCCAGCAGCTTGAAGGGGTCCTCCTACAATGAGCAGTTCTTC. This codes for CASSLKGSSYNEQFF.